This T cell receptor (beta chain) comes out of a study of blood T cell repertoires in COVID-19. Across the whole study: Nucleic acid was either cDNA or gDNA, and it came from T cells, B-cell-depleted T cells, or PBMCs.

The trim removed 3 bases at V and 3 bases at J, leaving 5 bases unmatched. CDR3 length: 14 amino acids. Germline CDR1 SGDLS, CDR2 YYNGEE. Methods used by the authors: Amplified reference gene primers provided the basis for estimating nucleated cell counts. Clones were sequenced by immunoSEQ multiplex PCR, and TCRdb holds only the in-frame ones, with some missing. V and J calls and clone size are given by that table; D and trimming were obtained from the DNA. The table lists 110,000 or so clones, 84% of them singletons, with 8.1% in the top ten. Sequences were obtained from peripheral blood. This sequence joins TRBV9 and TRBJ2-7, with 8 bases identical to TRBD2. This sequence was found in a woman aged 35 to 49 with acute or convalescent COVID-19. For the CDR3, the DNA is TGTGCCAGCAGCGCAAGCGGGGGCGGCTACGAGCAGTACTTC. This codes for CASSASGGGYEQYF.